This record looks at one TCR beta chain sequence and its context. Its antigen remains unknown. Sequencing used immunoSEQ multiplex PCR; TCRdb keeps in-frame clones, though not all of them. The data show around 450,000 clones, less than 95% seen once. Treatment denoted: about 20 received Ad26.COV2.S at low or high dose, single or two shots; about 5 received placebo; per-sample allocation not given. Sampling took place 63 days after the first vaccine or placebo injection. The data are from a study of Ad26.COV2.S vaccination and SARS-CoV-2 variants. Study-wide results and caveats: Vaccinees and placebo recipients showed similar non-spike TCR breadth.

This clonotype was obtained from a person between 18 and 65 years old who received the Ad26.COV2.S COVID-19 vaccine or a placebo. Specimen: peripheral blood, collected in a trial of Ad26.COV2.S vaccine versus placebo.

Here the CDR3 DNA reads TGTGCCTCCACCATGGGGGGTCAGGATGAGACCCAGTACTTC. Amino acid sequence: CASTMGGQDETQYF. The chain links TRBV15 to TRBJ2-5; perhaps TRBD2 as D (6 bases). Germline CDR1 LNHNV, CDR2 YYDKDF (reference sequence). The V end was cut by 11 bases, the J end by 5 bases, with 21 bases between. The length of the CDR3 is 14 residues.